Below are 20 T cell receptor beta chains sequenced from a single sample in a study of shared T cell receptors in the human thymus. Sequencing was performed with immunoSEQ multiplex PCR; in TCRdb, only in-frame clones are kept and a portion is missing. The data contain fewer than 700,000 clones, roughly 90% of them seen just once; the ten biggest clones take up 0.0095% to 0.012%. This sample also belongs to another study, concerning human thymus T cells.

The sequencing sample was made of thymocytes. The source is a boy younger than two with a congenital heart defect.

The chain has TRBV7-3 and TRBJ2-1, with D possibly TRBD2 on 5 matching bases. This CDR3 spans 15 amino acids. V was trimmed by 3 bases and J by 0 bases, leaving 9 bases between them. Germline values: CDR1 SGHTA, CDR2 FQGTGA. The CDR3 sequence is CASSFRGSSYNEQFF. The CDR3 DNA is TGTGCCAGCAGCTTCAGAGGGAGCTCCTACAATGAGCAGTTCTTC.

The chain combines TRBV4-3 with TRBJ2-5, with 8 nucleotides matching TRBD1. This CDR3 has 19 residues. The ends lost 3 bases at V and 0 bases at J; junction bases unmatched: 15. Germline V lookup: CDR1 LGHNA, CDR2 YSLEER. Written as DNA, the CDR3 is TGCGCCAGCAGCCACCGGGCGTACAGGGGGGAATTGTACCAAGAGACCCAGTACTTC. Translating gives CASSHRAYRGELYQETQYF.

The V gene is TRBV7-9, the J gene TRBJ1-2, with 8 positions matching TRBD1. The ends lost 7 bases at V and 3 bases at J; junction bases unmatched: 16. This CDR3 spans 17 amino acids. Looked up from germline, CDR1 is SEHNR and CDR2 is FQNEAQ (reference sequence). The CDR3 sequence: CASTTRTLTGVDYGYTF. As DNA, the CDR3 is TGTGCCAGCACCACCAGGACCCTGACAGGGGTCGACTATGGCTACACCTTC.

This clone was seen more than once but under ten times. J is TRBJ2-7 and V is TRBV28; possibly TRBD2 for D (5 bases). This CDR3 has 14 residues. In germline, CDR1 is MDHEN, CDR2 SYDVKM. Trimming stripped 5 bases from V and 4 bases from J, with 15 bases between. As DNA, the CDR3 is TGTGCCAGCAGTCGGACGGGGAAGGTTTACGAGCAGTACTTC. Protein: CASSRTGKVYEQYF.

V and J are TRBV19 and TRBJ2-1, with TRBD1 identical over 7 bases. The CDR3 is made up of 15 amino acids. Germline lookup yields CDR1 LNHDA and CDR2 SQIVND (reference sequence). J was trimmed by 0 bases and V by 11 bases; bases with no gene match: 10. CDR3 nucleotides: TGTGCCTGTCGACAGGGATCTTACTCCTACAATGAGCAGTTCTTC. Translated, it gives CACRQGSYSYNEQFF.

The chain is built from TRBV5-1 and TRBJ2-7, with 11 bases aligning to TRBD2. The CDR3 contains 19 residues. CDR1 SGHRS and CDR2 YFSETQ come from the germline V gene. V was clipped by 4 bases and J by 1 base; unmatched bases: 16. The CDR3 sequence: CASSPSTSGKVFVSYEQYF. Here the CDR3 DNA reads TGCGCCAGCAGCCCTTCGACTAGCGGGAAGGTTTTCGTGTCCTACGAGCAGTACTTC.

This clone was counted between two and nine times. The genes are TRBV2 and TRBJ1-2; the D is unclear. The CDR3 runs to 17 residues. V lost 8 bases to trimming and J lost 8 bases, with 30 bases between them. Germline values: CDR1 SNHLY, CDR2 FYNNEI. CDR3 nucleotides: TGTGCCAGCGCTCCCCCGGGGATGGGCACACACACTCCCGGCTACACCTTC. Its protein product is CASAPPGMGTHTPGYTF. The full variable domain, with the rest looked up from reference TRBV2 and TRBJ1-2, is EPEVTQTPSHQVTQMGQEVILRCVPISNHLYFYWYRQILGQKVEFLVSFYNNEISEKSEIFDDQFSVERPDGSNFTLKIRSTKLEDSAMYFCASAPPGMGTHTPGYTFGSGTRLTVV.

The rearrangement joins TRBV11-1 to TRBJ2-7; TRBD2 matches at 7 bases. V trimming: 4 bases; J trimming: 0 bases; junction bases outside the gene matches: 3. The CDR3 has 14 amino acids. Per germline, CDR1 SGHAT and CDR2 FQDESV (reference sequence). For the CDR3, the DNA is TGTGCCAGCAGCTCCCGGGACTACTCCTACGAGCAGTACTTC. It encodes CASSSRDYSYEQYF.

In this sample, this clone turned up once. CDR3 sequence: CASSVRSSSIPETQYF. In DNA, the CDR3 is TGTGCCAGCAGCGTAAGGTCTAGCAGTATCCCAGAGACCCAGTACTTC. The chain is built from TRBV9 and TRBJ2-5, with a possible D match to TRBD2 (5 bases). The CDR3 runs to 16 residues. Germline-derived CDR1 and CDR2 are SGDLS and YYNGEE. The germline V and J ends were trimmed by 1 base and 4 bases, with 17 bases remaining between them.

The rearrangement links TRBV4-1 to TRBJ2-1; TRBD1 matches at 8 bases. V trimming: 1 base; J trimming: 4 bases; junction bases outside the gene matches: 0. The length of the CDR3 is 14 residues. Germline-derived CDR1 and CDR2 are MGHRA and YSYEKL. CDR3 residues: CASSQGDRYNEQFF. DNA of the CDR3: TGCGCCAGCAGCCAAGGGGACAGGTACAATGAGCAGTTCTTC.

This clone was seen a handful of times. CDR3 nucleotide sequence: TGCGCCAGCAGCCAAGTTGGACTAGCGGGTGAGACCCAGTACTTC. Residues: CASSQVGLAGETQYF. This chain uses TRBV4-1 with TRBJ2-5; 11 bases are shared with TRBD2. Trimming at V came to 1 base and at J to 5 bases, leaving 3 bases not matched to a gene. Germline V gene data show CDR1 as MGHRA and CDR2 as YSYEKL. The length of the CDR3 is 15 residues.

The chain couples TRBV7-3 to TRBJ2-1; no clear D. The CDR3 is made up of 11 amino acids. V lost 0 bases, J lost 9 bases, and 3 bases lay in between. Germline V gene sequence: CDR1 SGHTA, CDR2 FQGTGA. CDR3 amino acids: CASSLTGEQFF. The CDR3 DNA reads TGTGCCAGCAGCTTAACCGGTGAGCAGTTCTTC. Drawing the rest from reference TRBV7-3 and TRBJ2-1, the complete variable domain is GAGVSQTPSNKVTEKGKYVELRCDPISGHTALYWYRQSLGQGPEFLIYFQGTGAADDSGLPNDRFFAVRPEGSVSTLKIQRTERGDSAVYLCASSLTGEQFFGPGTRLTVL.

This clone turned up a few times. The chain has TRBV5-4 and TRBJ2-5; possibly TRBD1 for D (5 bases). Trimming left V 3 bases short and J 2 bases short, with 17 bases between. The V gene's germline CDR1 is SGHNT and CDR2 YYREEE (reference sequence). The CDR3 spans 16 residues. As DNA, the CDR3 is TGTGCCAGCAGCTCAATCCCTAACCAGGGACAAGAGACCCAGTACTTC. It is translated as CASSSIPNQGQETQYF.

The chain joins TRBV7-9 to TRBJ2-7; 7 positions match TRBD2. In germline, CDR1 is SEHNR, CDR2 FQNEAQ (reference sequence). This CDR3 has 14 amino acids. V was pared by 4 bases and J by 2 bases, with 5 bases of the junction left unmatched. The CDR3 is CASSWAGEAYEQYF. The CDR3 coding sequence is TGTGCCAGCAGCTGGGCGGGAGAAGCCTACGAGCAGTACTTC.

The chain recombines TRBV14 with TRBJ2-7; D is possibly TRBD2 (5 bases). Germline CDR1 SGHDN, CDR2 FVKESK. CDR3 size: 16 residues. V was clipped by 0 bases and J by 0 bases, with 12 bases between them. This CDR3 reads CASSQDPWESSYEQYF. CDR3 in DNA: TGTGCCAGCAGCCAAGACCCCTGGGAGAGCTCCTACGAGCAGTACTTC.

The J gene is TRBJ1-4, the V gene TRBV18; 7 positions match TRBD1. This CDR3 has 14 residues. The trim removed 3 bases at V and 4 bases at J, leaving 2 bases unmatched. Looked up from germline, CDR1 is KGHSH and CDR2 is LQKENI. The CDR3 coding sequence is TGTGCCAGCTCACCTGACAGGGATAATGAAAAACTGTTTTTT. Protein: CASSPDRDNEKLFF.

The chain combines TRBV21-1 with TRBJ2-7; no DNA check was done on the table's D call, TRBD1. TRBV21-1 is a listed pseudogene. The CDR3 runs to 20 residues. The CDR3 nucleotides are TGTGCCAGCAGCAAAGCCAACCCTTTAGGCCCGCGGGACAGGGGTTACGAGCAGTACTTC. It codes for CASSKANPLGPRDRGYEQYF.

V and J are TRBV5-4 and TRBJ2-7; 7 positions match TRBD1. The CDR3 loop spans 13 amino acids. Per germline, CDR1 SGHNT and CDR2 YYREEE (reference sequence). With V trimmed by 4 bases and J by 6 bases, 7 bases remained unmatched. The CDR3 region has the DNA TGTGCCAGCAGCCCCACAGGGGTTCGCGAGCAGTACTTC. As protein: CASSPTGVREQYF.

The chain links TRBV6-4 to TRBJ1-1, with D possibly being TRBD1 (6 bases). This CDR3 has 15 amino acids. Trimming removed 6 bases at V and 1 base at J, with 15 bases between. Germline values: CDR1 MRHNA, CDR2 SNTAGT. The CDR3 loop is CASRSTGLENTEAFF. The CDR3 region has the DNA TGTGCCAGCAGATCGACAGGACTAGAGAACACTGAAGCTTTCTTT.

Only one count was recorded for this clone. This chain links TRBV5-1 with TRBJ2-7, with 7 bases matching TRBD1. Germline CDR1 is SGHRS and CDR2 is YFSETQ. V shed 4 bases, J shed 4 bases, and the junction held 2 bases outside the gene matches. This CDR3 contains 12 residues. CDR3 region: CASSPDRYEQYF. The DNA for the CDR3 is TGCGCCAGCAGCCCGGACAGGTACGAGCAGTACTTC.